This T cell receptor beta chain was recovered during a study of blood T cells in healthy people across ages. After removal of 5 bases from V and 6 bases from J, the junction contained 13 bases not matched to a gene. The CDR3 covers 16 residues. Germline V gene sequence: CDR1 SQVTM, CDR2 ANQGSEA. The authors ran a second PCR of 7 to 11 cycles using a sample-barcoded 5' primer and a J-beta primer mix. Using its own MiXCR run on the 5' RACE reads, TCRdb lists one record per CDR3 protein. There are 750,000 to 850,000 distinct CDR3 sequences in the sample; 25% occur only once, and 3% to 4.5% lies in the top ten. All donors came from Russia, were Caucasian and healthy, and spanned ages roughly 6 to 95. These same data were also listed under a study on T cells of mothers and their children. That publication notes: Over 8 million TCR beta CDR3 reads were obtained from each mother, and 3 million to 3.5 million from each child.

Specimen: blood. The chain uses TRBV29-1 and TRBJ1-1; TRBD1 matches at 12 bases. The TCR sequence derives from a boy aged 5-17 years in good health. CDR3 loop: CSVKGTGGTRNAEAFF. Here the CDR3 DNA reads TGCAGCGTTAAAGGGACAGGGGGCACACGAAACGCTGAAGCTTTCTTT.